The 20 T cell receptor beta chains below come from one sample, sequenced in a study of OX40 agonist ivuxolimab in advanced cancers. The protocol used for the library was the immunoSEQ multiplex PCR assay. TCRdb mirrors the immuneACCESS table, restricted to in-frame sequences. Some clones are absent from its copies; in checked studies, under half trace to an unresolved V gene, and the reason for the others is unknown. A total of more than 65,000 clones appear in this sample, about 78% of them only once. In total, the top ten clones hold roughly 4.9% of the sample. The source material was CD4+ or CD8+ T cells sorted from blood, sampled in a trial of the OX40 agonist ivuxolimab. The receptors here all came from an adult with an advanced solid tumor such as melanoma, head and neck, liver or kidney cancer.

This chain links TRBV29-1 with TRBJ2-3; D is unclear. CDR3 length equals 14 residues. In germline, CDR1 is SQVTM, CDR2 ANQGSEA. Trimming left V 4 bases short and J 1 base short, with 12 bases between. The CDR3 coding sequence is TGCAGCGTTGGGTTGTCAGTCGGCACAGATACGCAGTATTTT. It yields the protein CSVGLSVGTDTQYF.

In this sample, this clone turned up a few times. This rearrangement joins TRBV10-3 to TRBJ1-1, with D maybe TRBD1 (5 bases). Looked up from germline, CDR1 is ENHRY and CDR2 is SYGVKD. V was pared by 6 bases and J by 6 bases, with 17 bases between. The CDR3 extends over 14 amino acids. The CDR3 spells CAIRGEANGAEAFF. CDR3 sequence (DNA): TGTGCCATCAGGGGGGAGGCCAACGGGGCTGAAGCTTTCTTT.

V gene TRBV14 combines with J gene TRBJ2-2; 8 nucleotides line up with TRBD2. The CDR3 covers 17 residues. CDR1 and CDR2 (germline): SGHDN, FVKESK. The V segment lost 4 bases and the J segment 5 bases; nucleotides outside the gene matches: 12. CDR3 nucleotide sequence: TGTGCCAGCAGCCCCAGGCTAGCGGGTCCCCGGACCGGGGAGCTGTTTTTT. It encodes CASSPRLAGPRTGELFF.

This clone was observed a single time. CDR3 in amino acids: CASSMTGKDGTNYGYTF. The CDR3 nucleotides read TGTGCCAGCAGCATGACAGGCAAAGACGGTACTAACTATGGCTACACCTTC. This sequence joins TRBV5-6 and TRBJ1-2; D possibly corresponds to TRBD1 (6 bases). The V end lost 4 bases, the J end lost 0 bases, and 19 bases lay between the germline ends. The CDR3 is 17 residues long. The germline CDR1 and CDR2 sequences are SGHDT and YYEEEE. Variable domain in full (rest from reference TRBV5-6 and TRBJ1-2): DAGVTQSPTHLIKTRGQQVTLRCSPKSGHDTVSWYQQALGQGPQFIFQYYEEEERQRGNFPDRFSGHQFPNYSSELNVNALLLGDSALYLCASSMTGKDGTNYGYTFGSGTRLTVV.

This clone was seen a handful of times. V usage is TRBV28 and J usage is TRBJ1-1; the match to TRBD1 covers 10 bases. This CDR3 is built from 17 residues. V gave up 3 bases and J gave up 0 bases; unmatched junction bases: 7. Germline V gives CDR1 MDHEN, CDR2 SYDVKM. CDR3 nucleotides: TGTGCCAGCAGTTTCCGACAGGGGGCGACCGTGAACACTGAAGCTTTCTTT. Translating gives CASSFRQGATVNTEAFF.

The chain couples TRBV28 to TRBJ2-1; D possibly corresponds to TRBD2 (6 bases). The V end lost 2 bases, the J end lost 3 bases, and 11 bases lay between the germline ends. The germline CDR1 and CDR2 sequences are MDHEN and SYDVKM. The CDR3 covers 15 residues. CDR3 DNA: TGTGCCAGCAGTTTAGTGGAGGGAGTCTACAATGAGCAGTTCTTC. Translated: CASSLVEGVYNEQFF.

This clone has just one count. The chain carries TRBV6-6 and TRBJ1-1, with D uncertain. V dropped 5 bases and J dropped 3 bases, with 10 bases sitting between them. The CDR3 loop spans 13 amino acids. Per germline, CDR1 MNHNY and CDR2 SVGAGI (reference sequence). CDR3 sequence reads: CASSRRVYTEAFF. As DNA, the CDR3 is TGTGCCAGCAGTCGGCGCGTGTACACTGAAGCTTTCTTT.

The genes are TRBV19 and TRBJ2-5; 8 positions match TRBD2. This CDR3 comprises 16 residues. With 1 base clipped from V and 4 bases from J, the junction kept 8 bases outside the gene matches. Germline V gene sequence: CDR1 LNHDA, CDR2 SQIVND (reference sequence). CDR3 in amino acids: CASSIGAGAGVETQYF. CDR3 DNA: TGTGCCAGTAGTATAGGGGCGGGAGCGGGGGTAGAGACCCAGTACTTC.

The chain couples TRBV11-3 to TRBJ1-5; D perhaps matches TRBD1 (5 bases). Between the trimmed V and J ends, which lost 1 base and 0 bases, there was a span of 13 bases. This CDR3 spans 17 amino acids. Germline V gene data show CDR1 as SGHNT and CDR2 as YENEEA. CDR3: CASSLADSPYSNQPQHF. DNA for the CDR3: TGTGCCAGCAGCTTAGCCGACAGTCCTTATAGCAATCAGCCCCAGCATTTT.

The chain links TRBV7-2 to TRBJ2-2; D perhaps matches TRBD1 (5 bases). The CDR3 is 15 amino acids. V was cut by 3 bases and J by 1 base, with 9 bases left in between. Germline V lookup: CDR1 SGHTA, CDR2 FQGNSA. CDR3 sequence: CASSFNRLNTGELFF. The CDR3 coding sequence is TGTGCCAGCAGCTTCAACAGGTTGAACACCGGGGAGCTGTTTTTT.

The chain links TRBV7-9 to TRBJ1-2; a weak D match, TRBD1 (5 bases). The V end lost 11 bases, the J end lost 2 bases, and 18 bases lay between the germline ends. Germline assignment: CDR1 SEHNR and CDR2 FQNEAQ (reference sequence). The CDR3 is 14 amino acids. The CDR3 region is CACTIGTANYGYTF. CDR3 bases: TGTGCCTGCACAATCGGGACGGCGAACTATGGCTACACCTTC.

The gene calls are TRBV10-2 and TRBJ2-7, with TRBD1 matching 8 bases. This CDR3 has 14 amino acids. The V gene end was trimmed by 7 bases and the J gene end by 1 base; junction bases not matched to a gene: 6. CDR1 and CDR2 (germline): WSHSY, SAAADI. The CDR3 DNA reads as TGCGCCAGCAATCGACAGGGGCAATCCTACGAGCAGTACTTC. Protein: CASNRQGQSYEQYF.

This clone was seen a handful of times. Germline and junction disagree at one end, which may indicate a read error. V is TRBV7-6 and J is TRBJ2-7; D gene ambiguous. The germline V gene encodes CDR1 SGHVS and CDR2 FNYEAQ. The CDR3 has 11 residues. Here the CDR3 DNA reads TGTGCCAGCAACTTAGAAGGTAAGATGTACTTC. Translation gives CASNLEGKMYF. The entire variable domain, with the rest obtained from reference TRBV7-6 and TRBJ2-7, is as follows: GAGVSQSPRYKVTKRGQDVALRCDPISGHVSLYWYRQALGQGPEFLTYFNYEAQQDKSGLPNDRFSAERPEGSISTLTIQRTEQRDSAMYRCASNLEGKMYFGPGTRLTVT.

The rearrangement joins TRBV29-1 to TRBJ1-3, with unresolved D. Germline CDR1 SQVTM, CDR2 ANQGSEA. This CDR3 region has 12 residues. Trimming left V 0 bases short and J 8 bases short, with 8 bases between. The CDR3 DNA reads TGCAGCGTTGAAGATGGTCTCGACACCATATATTTT. Amino acid sequence: CSVEDGLDTIYF. Full variable domain (missing parts from reference TRBV29-1 and TRBJ1-3): SAVISQKPSRDICQRGTSLTIQCQVDSQVTMMFWYRQQPGQSLTLIATANQGSEATYESGFVIDKFPISRPNLTFSTLTVSNMSPEDSSIYLCSVEDGLDTIYFGEGSWLTVV.

The gene calls are TRBV6-4 and TRBJ1-5, with D possibly TRBD1 on 5 matching bases. Germline V gene lookup returns CDR1 MRHNA and CDR2 SNTAGT. Trimming pared 3 bases from V and 5 bases from J, leaving 11 bases between. The length of the CDR3 is 14 residues. The CDR3 region is CASSEPGADQPQHF. The CDR3 DNA reads TGTGCCAGCAGTGAACCCGGGGCCGATCAGCCCCAGCATTTT.

The chain is built from TRBV10-2 and TRBJ2-1, with 7 bases fitting TRBD2. In germline, CDR1 is WSHSY, CDR2 SAAADI. The CDR3 spans 16 residues. The junction had 16 bases not matched to a gene; V was cut back by 2 bases and J by 12 bases. The chain's CDR3 is CASSEPPSGSTMVQFF. The DNA for the CDR3 is TGCGCCAGCAGTGAGCCGCCTAGCGGTAGCACAATGGTGCAGTTCTTC.

This clone was observed a single time. The V and J genes are TRBV7-8 and TRBJ2-6; D is ambiguous. V shed 5 bases and J shed 3 bases, with 5 bases lying between them. The CDR3 runs to 13 residues. Germline CDR1 and CDR2: SGHVS and FQNEAQ. The CDR3 protein is CASSLVGANVLTF. The CDR3 DNA is TGTGCCAGCAGCCTAGTTGGGGCCAACGTCCTGACTTTC.

The chain recombines TRBV18 with TRBJ1-1; D gene ambiguous. The CDR3 spans 12 residues. V lost 7 bases and J 1 base, leaving 7 bases between the germline ends. From germline, CDR1 is KGHSH and CDR2 LQKENI. CDR3 sequence: CASLAGNTEAFF. For the CDR3, the DNA is TGTGCCAGCTTAGCCGGGAACACTGAAGCTTTCTTT. Full variable domain (remainder filled in from reference TRBV18 and TRBJ1-1): NAGVMQNPRHLVRRRGQEARLRCSPMKGHSHVYWYRQLPEEGLKFMVYLQKENIIDESGMPKERFSAEFPKEGPSILRIQQVVRGDSAAYFCASLAGNTEAFFGQGTRLTVV.

This sequence joins TRBV7-8 and TRBJ1-5; maybe TRBD1 (6 bases). The germline V gene has CDR1 SGHVS and CDR2 FQNEAQ. CDR3 length equals 16 residues. Trimming cost V 5 bases and J 0 bases, with 14 bases left between them. The CDR3 nucleotides read TGTGCCAGCAGCCGCAGGGGTTGGAATAGCAATCAGCCCCAGCATTTT. It translates to CASSRRGWNSNQPQHF. The full variable domain, in which reference TRBV7-8 and TRBJ1-5 provide the parts outside the CDR3, is GAGVSQSPRYKVAKRGQDVALRCDPISGHVSLFWYQQALGQGPEFLTYFQNEAQLDKSGLPSDRFFAERPEGSVSTLKIQRTQQEDSAVYLCASSRRGWNSNQPQHFGDGTRLSIL.

Concerning this clone: Relative to the germline gene, one junction end is altered; a read error may explain this. The CDR3 DNA follows: TGCGCCAGCAGCTTGGGACTAGCGGGAGATGCCTACGAGCAGTACTTC. This codes for CASSLGLAGDAYEQYF. The chain recombines TRBV5-4 with TRBJ2-5; 14 bases fit TRBD2. The J call may not be correct, given that the DNA end is closer to TRBJ2-7. The CDR3 is 16 amino acids. Germline values: CDR1 SGHNT, CDR2 YYREEE (reference sequence).